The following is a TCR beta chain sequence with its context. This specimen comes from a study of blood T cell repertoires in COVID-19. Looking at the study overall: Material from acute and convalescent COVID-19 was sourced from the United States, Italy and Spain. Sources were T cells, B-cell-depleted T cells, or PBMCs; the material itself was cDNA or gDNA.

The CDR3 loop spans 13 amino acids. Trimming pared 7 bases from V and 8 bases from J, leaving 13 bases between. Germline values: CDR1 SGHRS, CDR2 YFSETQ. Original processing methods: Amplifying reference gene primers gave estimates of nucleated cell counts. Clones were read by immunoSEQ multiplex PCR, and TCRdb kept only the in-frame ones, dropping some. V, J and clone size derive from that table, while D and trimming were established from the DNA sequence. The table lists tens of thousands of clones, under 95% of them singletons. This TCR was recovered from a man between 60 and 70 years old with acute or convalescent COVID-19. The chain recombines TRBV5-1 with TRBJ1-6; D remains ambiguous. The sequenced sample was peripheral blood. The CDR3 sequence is CASGLNPDSPLHF. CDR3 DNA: TGCGCCAGCGGCCTCAATCCCGATTCACCCCTCCACTTT.